These 30 T cell receptor beta chains share one sample of origin, sequenced in a study of beta chain features in type 1 diabetes. What was sequenced were expressed TCRB transcripts, since all of the isolated RNA had been reverse transcribed. Profiled with immunoSEQ multiplex PCR; TCRdb holds only in-frame clones, not every one. The table lists 900,000 or so clones, roughly 16% of them singletons, with 0.02% to 0.025% in the top ten. The sample consisted of naive CD4+ T cells from blood. These receptors originate from a woman younger than 35 in good health.

This clone was seen a few times. The rearrangement links TRBV7-2 to TRBJ2-3; D not resolved. Deletions cut 5 bases from V and 6 bases from J, with 24 bases between. This CDR3 has 17 amino acids. Germline-derived CDR1 and CDR2 are SGHTA and FQGNSA. The CDR3 DNA follows: TGTGCCAGCAGCCCCCACATTGCCCGTTCACCTCCGGATACGCAGTATTTT. It encodes CASSPHIARSPPDTQYF.

The chain links TRBV6-5 to TRBJ1-1, with 8 nucleotides matching TRBD1. CDR1 MNHEY and CDR2 SVGAGI come from the germline V gene. V was clipped by 4 bases and J by 4 bases; unmatched bases: 5. This CDR3 has 14 residues. CDR3 protein: CASSSDRGSTEAFF. In DNA form, the CDR3 reads TGTGCCAGCAGTTCCGACAGGGGTAGCACTGAAGCTTTCTTT.

This clone has more than one count but fewer than ten. The J gene is TRBJ2-1, the V gene TRBV5-5; possibly TRBD1 for D (6 bases). Germline assignment: CDR1 SGHKS and CDR2 YYEKEE (reference sequence). The CDR3 consists of 14 residues. V dropped 3 bases and J dropped 7 bases, with 14 bases sitting between them. The CDR3 bases are TGTGCCAGCAGCTGGGAACAGGGAGTTAATGAGCAGTTCTTC. This encodes CASSWEQGVNEQFF.

The V gene is TRBV10-3, the J gene TRBJ2-7, with D unclear. CDR1 is ENHRY, CDR2 SYGVKD, per germline. The CDR3 consists of 15 residues. Trimming took off 5 bases at V and 0 bases at J, with 14 bases between the two ends. The CDR3 region is CAISRDTQHSYEQYF. The CDR3, as DNA: TGTGCCATCAGTCGCGACACTCAACACTCCTACGAGCAGTACTTC.

This chain connects TRBV15 to TRBJ1-1; tentatively, D is TRBD1 (6 bases). CDR1 and CDR2 from the germline V gene are LNHNV and YYDKDF (reference sequence). The CDR3 is made up of 19 amino acids. Trimming shortened V by 0 bases and J by 0 bases, and 20 bases separated the two germline ends. CDR3 nucleotides: TGTGCCACCAGCAGAGATATAAGGGGGGCCGGAGGCATGAACACTGAAGCTTTCTTT. Its translation: CATSRDIRGAGGMNTEAFF.

This clone was counted a few times. The rearrangement links TRBV10-3 to TRBJ2-7; TRBD1 matches 9 bases. This CDR3 is 20 amino acids long. Germline CDR1 and CDR2: ENHRY and SYGVKD. Trimming at V came to 3 bases and at J to 2 bases, leaving 20 bases not matched to a gene. CDR3 amino acids: CAISESTVTGTGRSPYEQYF. DNA of the CDR3: TGTGCCATCAGTGAATCGACCGTCACCGGGACAGGGCGATCCCCCTACGAGCAGTACTTC.

The rearrangement joins TRBV7-9 to TRBJ2-7; a possible D gene is TRBD1 (6 bases). CDR1 is SEHNR and CDR2 is FQNEAQ in the germline V gene (reference sequence). The CDR3 is made up of 15 amino acids. Trimming left V 4 bases short and J 5 bases short, with 18 bases between. The CDR3 DNA reads TGTGCCAGCAGCTCCACAGGGATAGGGATCCACGAGCAGTACTTC. This codes for CASSSTGIGIHEQYF.

This clone appeared a few times. The chain links TRBV2 to TRBJ2-2, with 7 bases fitting TRBD1. Germline values: CDR1 SNHLY, CDR2 FYNNEI. V was pared by 5 bases and J by 3 bases, with 3 bases of the junction left unmatched. The CDR3 sequence is 14 residues long. The CDR3 bases are TGTGCCAGCAGTACAGGGGCCCACACCGGGGAGCTGTTTTTT. Protein sequence: CASSTGAHTGELFF.

This clone was counted only a few times. Its ends do not fully match the called genes, so a read error is possible. The chain joins TRBV29-1 to TRBJ2-7; 7 bases fit TRBD1. This CDR3 has 14 amino acids. The germline CDR1 and CDR2 sequences are SQVTM and ANQGSEA. CDR3: CSVKTSPTQGHLSF. CDR3 coding DNA: TGCAGCGTGAAAACTTCACCAACACAGGGGCACCTATCCTTC.

The genes are TRBV15 and TRBJ2-1, with 13 bases fitting TRBD2. The germline V gene has CDR1 LNHNV and CDR2 YYDKDF (reference sequence). With 1 base clipped from V and 11 bases from J, the junction kept 8 bases outside the gene matches. This CDR3 has 16 amino acids. The CDR3 spells CATSRGSGLAGLQQFF. DNA of the CDR3: TGTGCCACCAGCAGAGGATCGGGACTAGCGGGACTACAGCAGTTCTTC.

V and J are TRBV4-3 and TRBJ2-5; 10 nucleotides line up with TRBD2. The J call may be in error: the DNA end matches TRBJ2-7 better. Germline CDR1 LGHNA, CDR2 YSLEER. The CDR3 totals 15 residues. CDR3 in DNA: TGCGCCAGCAGCCCTAGGACTAGCGGCAACTACGAGCAGTACTTC. Translation: CASSPRTSGNYEQYF.

The chain links TRBV10-3 to TRBJ1-3; D gene unclear. V was trimmed by 10 bases and J by 4 bases, leaving 11 bases between them. This CDR3 has 12 amino acids. Germline CDR1 is ENHRY and CDR2 is SYGVKD. CDR3 sequence reads: CATHVTGNTIYF. The CDR3 DNA is TGTGCCACCCATGTAACGGGAAACACCATATATTTT.

This clone showed up just a few times. CDR3 amino acids: CASSLSHRGSGYTF. DNA of the CDR3: TGTGCCAGCAGTTTATCTCACAGGGGCTCTGGCTACACCTTC. This chain joins TRBV28 and TRBJ1-2; 7 bases map to TRBD1. The CDR3 spans 14 residues. CDR1 is MDHEN, CDR2 SYDVKM, per germline. V lost 1 base to trimming and J lost 7 bases; unmatched junction nucleotides: 6.

The rearrangement links TRBV7-2 to TRBJ2-5; D is unresolved. V was shortened by 1 base and J by 1 base, with 16 bases between the two germline ends. There are 17 residues in the CDR3. The germline V gene has CDR1 SGHTA and CDR2 FQGNSA. The CDR3 sequence: CASSLVDFWAGQETQYF. CDR3 coding DNA: TGTGCCAGCAGCTTAGTTGACTTTTGGGCAGGCCAAGAGACCCAGTACTTC. Combining the CDR3 with reference TRBV7-2 and TRBJ2-5 gives the whole variable domain GAGVSQSPSNKVTEKGKDVELRCDPISGHTALYWYRQSLGQGLEFLIYFQGNSAPDKSGLPSDRFSAERTGGSVSTLTIQRTQQEDSAVYLCASSLVDFWAGQETQYFGPGTRLLVL.

Only a few counts were recorded for this clone. The sample contains more than one DNA sequence encoding this CDR3. This rearrangement joins TRBV7-2 to TRBJ2-7; D is perhaps TRBD1 (5 bases). CDR1 SGHTA and CDR2 FQGNSA come from the germline V gene. CDR3 length: 14 amino acids. Between the trimmed V and J ends, which lost 1 base and 3 bases, there was a span of 10 bases. CDR3 residues: CASSLGGSDYEQYF. CDR3 nucleotides: TGTGCCAGCAGCTTAGGGGGCAGCGACTACGAGCAGTACTTC.

This clone has a handful of counts. The V gene is TRBV21-1, the J gene TRBJ2-1; no DNA check was done on the table's D call, TRBD2. TRBV21-1 is shown as a pseudogene. CDR3 size: 11 residues. The CDR3 sequence is CASSGENEQFF. The CDR3 region has the DNA TGTGCCAGCAGTGGGGAGAATGAGCAGTTCTTC.

The chain employs TRBV5-1 and TRBJ1-3; D might be TRBD1 (6 bases). V gave up 2 bases and J gave up 0 bases, with 21 bases separating them. The germline CDR1 and CDR2 sequences are SGHRS and YFSETQ. The CDR3 extends over 19 amino acids. The CDR3 coding sequence is TGCGCCAGCAGCTTCAGGCCCGCGGCAGGGGCCTTCTCTGGAAACACCATATATTTT. It specifies CASSFRPAAGAFSGNTIYF.

A few counts support this clone. The V and J genes are TRBV27 and TRBJ2-7, with D tentatively TRBD2 (6 bases). Trimming left V 2 bases short and J 4 bases short, with 12 bases between. Germline CDR1 is MNHEY and CDR2 is SMNVEV (reference sequence). This CDR3 is 14 amino acids long. The CDR3 reads CASSLQTRSYEQYF. The CDR3 DNA follows: TGTGCCAGCAGTTTACAGACTAGATCGTACGAGCAGTACTTC.

This clone has only a few counts. Other DNA sequences from this sample encode an identical CDR3 as well. The genes are TRBV4-2 and TRBJ2-7; no reliable D call. This CDR3 comprises 14 residues. Germline V gives CDR1 LGHNA, CDR2 YNFKEQ. V was pared by 1 base and J by 0 bases, with 7 bases between. CDR3 amino acids: CASSQVGASYEQYF. In DNA, the CDR3 is TGTGCCAGCAGCCAAGTGGGCGCCTCCTACGAGCAGTACTTC.

The V and J genes are TRBV7-2 and TRBJ2-1; tentative D call: TRBD2 (6 bases). Looked up from germline, CDR1 is SGHTA and CDR2 is FQGNSA. CDR3 length: 15 residues. V lost 5 bases and J 0 bases, leaving 11 bases between the germline ends. CDR3 sequence (DNA): TGTGCCAGCAGCCCGGGGGAGAGCTCCTACAATGAGCAGTTCTTC. Protein sequence: CASSPGESSYNEQFF.

This clone was seen more than once but under ten times. The chain employs TRBV9 and TRBJ2-5, with D perhaps TRBD2 (5 bases). Germline lookup yields CDR1 SGDLS and CDR2 YYNGEE. This CDR3 comprises 16 residues. V dropped 0 bases and J dropped 0 bases, with 12 bases sitting between them. Written as DNA, the CDR3 is TGTGCCAGCAGCGTAGGTGGAGCGGCGGACCAAGAGACCCAGTACTTC. As protein: CASSVGGAADQETQYF. Drawing the rest from reference TRBV9 and TRBJ2-5, the complete variable domain is DSGVTQTPKHLITATGQRVTLRCSPRSGDLSVYWYQQSLDQGLQFLIQYYNGEERAKGNILERFSAQQFPDLHSELNLSSLELGDSALYFCASSVGGAADQETQYFGPGTRLLVL.

V gene TRBV28 combines with J gene TRBJ2-5, with TRBD2 as a possible D gene (5 bases). CDR3 length: 15 residues. Germline lookup yields CDR1 MDHEN and CDR2 SYDVKM. V was pared by 5 bases and J by 1 base, with 14 bases between. CDR3 amino acids: CASSLPGLPQETQYF. The CDR3 region has the DNA TGTGCCAGCAGTCTACCCGGACTCCCCCAAGAGACCCAGTACTTC. The variable domain in full, with the rest retrieved from reference TRBV28 and TRBJ2-5, is DVKVTQSSRYLVKRTGEKVFLECVQDMDHENMFWYRQDPGLGLRLIYFSYDVKMKEKGDIPEGYSVSREKKERFSLILESASTNQTSMYLCASSLPGLPQETQYFGPGTRLLVL.

This clone was picked up a small number of times. The V and J genes are TRBV19 and TRBJ2-3; 8 bases fit TRBD1. The ends lost 4 bases at V and 2 bases at J; junction bases unmatched: 5. This CDR3 has 15 amino acids. In germline, CDR1 is LNHDA, CDR2 SQIVND (reference sequence). The CDR3 sequence is CASSTGGSYTDTQYF. DNA for the CDR3: TGTGCCAGTAGTACAGGGGGCTCCTACACAGATACGCAGTATTTT.

The table lists this clone with a few counts. V is TRBV5-1 and J is TRBJ2-2; D is uncertain. V lost 0 bases and J 5 bases, leaving 17 bases between the germline ends. CDR3 length: 17 amino acids. Germline V gene sequence: CDR1 SGHRS, CDR2 YFSETQ. The CDR3 loop is CASSLGGGYTTTGELFF. CDR3 coding DNA: TGCGCCAGCAGCTTGGGAGGTGGCTATACAACAACCGGGGAGCTGTTTTTT.

A few counts support this clone. The rearrangement joins TRBV10-3 to TRBJ2-7; TRBD1 aligns across 9 bases. Germline loops: CDR1 ENHRY, CDR2 SYGVKD. With 6 bases clipped from V and 4 bases from J, the junction kept 4 bases outside the gene matches. The length of the CDR3 is 13 residues. The CDR3: CAISWTGAYEQYF. CDR3 sequence (DNA): TGTGCCATCAGCTGGACAGGGGCGTACGAGCAGTACTTC.

V and J are TRBV7-2 and TRBJ1-1; D remains ambiguous. Trimming shortened V by 5 bases and J by 1 base, and 14 bases separated the two germline ends. CDR3 length: 15 residues. CDR1 is SGHTA, CDR2 FQGNSA, per germline. The CDR3 nucleotides are TGTGCCAGCAGCCCGGAGGGCAGTTGGAACACTGAAGCTTTCTTT. Encoded protein: CASSPEGSWNTEAFF. Supplemented by reference TRBV7-2 and TRBJ1-1, the full variable domain reads GAGVSQSPSNKVTEKGKDVELRCDPISGHTALYWYRQSLGQGLEFLIYFQGNSAPDKSGLPSDRFSAERTGGSVSTLTIQRTQQEDSAVYLCASSPEGSWNTEAFFGQGTRLTVV.

The gene calls are TRBV19 and TRBJ2-1; 7 bases match TRBD2. Trimming at V came to 1 base and at J to 6 bases, leaving 6 bases not matched to a gene. The CDR3 consists of 15 residues. In germline, CDR1 is LNHDA, CDR2 SQIVND (reference sequence). CDR3 sequence (DNA): TGTGCCAGTAGTATAGGCGGGGGTACGGGCAATGAGCAGTTCTTC. This codes for CASSIGGGTGNEQFF.

The J gene is TRBJ2-7, the V gene TRBV6-5, with D unresolved. Trimming removed 4 bases at V and 3 bases at J, with 4 bases between. The length of the CDR3 is 11 residues. Germline CDR1 is MNHEY and CDR2 is SVGAGI. Here the CDR3 DNA reads TGTGCCAGCAGTTTCCACTACGAGCAGTACTTC. Protein: CASSFHYEQYF.

The rearrangement links TRBV28 to TRBJ2-1; weak D call: TRBD2 (6 bases). This CDR3 spans 14 amino acids. The germline CDR1 and CDR2 sequences are MDHEN and SYDVKM. V lost 3 bases and J 3 bases, leaving 9 bases between the germline ends. CDR3 region: CASSFWRDYNEQFF. The DNA of the CDR3 is TGTGCCAGCAGTTTCTGGCGGGACTACAATGAGCAGTTCTTC.

The J gene is TRBJ2-7, the V gene TRBV2, with D perhaps matching TRBD2 (6 bases). Trimming removed 4 bases from V and 4 bases from J, with 17 bases in between. Per the germline V gene, CDR1 is SNHLY and CDR2 is FYNNEI. CDR3 length: 15 residues. The CDR3 sequence: CASSVAAERGYEQYF. CDR3 in DNA: TGTGCCAGCAGTGTAGCGGCGGAAAGAGGTTACGAGCAGTACTTC.